These 21 T cell receptor beta chains came from one sample sequenced in a study of metastatic and nonmetastatic thyroid tumors. None of the patients had undergone any treatment ahead of thyroid surgery. TCRdb reanalyzed the PCR reads with MiXCR. The data hold approximately 22,000 clones, with approximately 15% observed a single time. Sequencing was done on a sample of tumor tissue. These receptors all stem from a female donor with papillary thyroid cancer or a benign thyroid nodule (not recorded which). Some clones in this sample may be carry-over from other donors' samples.

The table lists this clone with many counts. This rearrangement joins TRBV10-2 to TRBJ1-5, with D uncertain. CDR1 is WSHSY and CDR2 is SAAADI in the germline V gene. Trimming pared 3 bases from V and 5 bases from J, leaving 14 bases between. CDR3 length: 15 amino acids. Here the CDR3 reads CASSESVGRDQPQHF. For the CDR3, the DNA is TGCGCCAGCAGTGAATCGGTAGGAAGGGATCAGCCCCAGCATTTT.

This clone is termed medium-sized. V gene TRBV19 combines with J gene TRBJ1-2; a weak D match, TRBD1 (6 bases). The CDR3 spans 12 residues. Germline V gene lookup returns CDR1 LNHDA and CDR2 SQIVND (reference sequence). The V and J ends lost 5 bases and 8 bases respectively, with 12 bases between them. CDR3: CASSRQGMGYTF. CDR3 bases: TGTGCCAGTAGTCGCCAGGGGATGGGCTACACCTTC.

This clone was seen at least ten times. The chain joins TRBV5-4 to TRBJ1-4; D unresolved. The CDR3 runs 15 residues. The germline gives CDR1 SGHNT, CDR2 YYREEE (reference sequence). The V end was cut by 2 bases, the J end by 8 bases, with 16 bases between. The CDR3 DNA follows: TGTGCCAGCAGCTTCACTCAAACCGCGGGGGAAAAACTGTTTTTT. The encoded protein is CASSFTQTAGEKLFF.

With respect to this clone: The junction shows a germline mismatch at one end, possibly a read error. The chain links TRBV11-2 to TRBJ1-2; D not certain. Germline V gene data show CDR1 as SGHAT and CDR2 as FQNNGV. The CDR3 is 13 amino acids. The CDR3 DNA follows: TGTGCCAGTAGCTTAGGGCCCAGCTATGGCTACACCTTC. Translated: CASSLGPSYGYTF.

This clone was detected many times. The V gene is TRBV7-9, the J gene TRBJ1-1, with no clear D. Germline lookup yields CDR1 SEHNR and CDR2 FQNEAQ (reference sequence). Trimming left V 1 base short and J 8 bases short, with 8 bases between. This CDR3 region has 12 residues. CDR3: CASSLGMGEAFF. CDR3 bases: TGTGCCAGCAGCTTAGGGATGGGCGAAGCTTTCTTT.

This clone was counted at least ten times. The chain recombines TRBV28 with TRBJ2-7; maybe TRBD1 (6 bases). V was trimmed by 3 bases and J by 6 bases, leaving 12 bases between them. Germline V gene sequence: CDR1 MDHEN, CDR2 SYDVKM. CDR3 length: 13 amino acids. The CDR3 DNA follows: TGTGCCAGCAGTTTGTACAGGGTTAGCGAGCAGTACTTC. Protein sequence: CASSLYRVSEQYF.

The chain recombines TRBV7-9 with TRBJ1-2, with 7 bases lining up with TRBD1. CDR1 and CDR2 from the germline V gene are SEHNR and FQNEAQ (reference sequence). Trimming at V came to 2 bases and at J to 6 bases, leaving 9 bases not matched to a gene. The CDR3 contains 15 residues. CDR3 nucleotides: TGTGCCAGCAGCTTATCTAGACAGGGAAAGAATGGCTACACCTTC. Translating it yields CASSLSRQGKNGYTF.

This clone was detected a few times. Since a much larger clone is just one base distant, this may be a read error. The gene calls are TRBV4-1 and TRBJ1-2; no clear D gene. The V gene lost 0 bases and the J gene lost 3 bases, with 17 bases spanning the gap. This CDR3 contains 17 residues. The germline V gene encodes CDR1 MGHRA and CDR2 YSYEKL. CDR3: CASSQERYARADYGYTF. The CDR3 DNA follows: TGCGCCAGCAGCCAAGAACGTTATGCACGGGCCGACTATGGCTACACCTTC.

This clone was counted at least ten times. The chain joins TRBV3-1 to TRBJ1-2; TRBD1 aligns across 9 bases. Germline values: CDR1 LGHDT, CDR2 YNNKEL (reference sequence). V was pared by 4 bases and J by 7 bases, with 7 bases of the junction left unmatched. This CDR3 has 14 amino acids. CDR3 sequence: CASSLGTGRGGYTF. The CDR3 DNA reads as TGTGCCAGCAGCCTCGGGACAGGGAGGGGTGGCTACACCTTC.

This clone was counted only a few times. Germline is not matched at one junction end, which may reflect a read error. Other DNA variants within this sample encode the same CDR3. J is TRBJ1-2 and V is TRBV6-1; possibly TRBD1 for D (5 bases). Germline V gene lookup returns CDR1 MNHNS and CDR2 SASEGT. This CDR3 spans 14 amino acids. The CDR3 nucleotides are TGTGCCATCCGGGGCCCGTCGGGTTTCTATGGATACACCTTC. Translating it yields CAIRGPSGFYGYTF.

This clone has more than one count but fewer than ten. A junction boundary mismatches the germline segment, possibly from a read error. The same CDR3 also results from other DNA sequences found in this sample. Here the CDR3 reads CASSLFGQGVLLYEQYF. CDR3 sequence (DNA): TGCGCCAGCAGCTTGTTTGGACAGGGAGTTTTACTGTACGAGCAGTACTTC. The chain recombines TRBV5-6 with TRBJ2-7, with 8 bases lining up with TRBD1. From germline, CDR1 is SGHDT and CDR2 YYEEEE. The CDR3 runs to 17 residues.

V and J are TRBV12-3 or TRBV12-4 and TRBJ1-1; D unclear. V lost 4 bases to trimming and J lost 7 bases, with 10 bases between them. The CDR3 extends over 12 amino acids. This CDR3 is CASSSGLIEAFF. CDR3 nucleotides: TGTGCCAGCAGTTCAGGTTTAATTGAAGCTTTCTTT.

This clone was counted between two and nine times. A much larger clone lies one base from this, so it may be a read error. V gene TRBV10-3 combines with J gene TRBJ2-3, with 12 bases aligning to TRBD2. The length of the CDR3 is 16 residues. Germline CDR1 reads ENHRY; CDR2 reads SYGVKD. V was pared by 3 bases and J by 6 bases, with 7 bases of the junction left unmatched. This CDR3 reads CAISDSSGGASDTQYF. CDR3 sequence (DNA): TGTGCCATCAGTGACTCTAGCGGGGGGGCTAGTGATACGCAGTATTTT.

This clone was seen only a few times. One base away lies a much larger clone, so this may be a sequencing read error. This chain uses TRBV11-2 with TRBJ2-1; TRBD2 might be the D (6 bases). V lost 6 bases and J lost 4, with 19 bases in between. CDR3 length equals 16 residues. Germline assignment: CDR1 SGHAT and CDR2 FQNNGV. CDR3 region: CASRPLSGCSYNEQFF. The DNA for the CDR3 is TGTGCCAGCAGGCCCCTAAGCGGGTGCTCTTACAATGAGCAGTTCTTC.

The chain joins TRBV5-4 to TRBJ2-3; tentatively, D is TRBD1 (6 bases). Germline V gene lookup returns CDR1 SGHNT and CDR2 YYREEE (reference sequence). This CDR3 comprises 14 residues. Between the trimmed V and J ends, which lost 4 bases and 2 bases, there was a span of 11 bases. The CDR3 spells CASSPRGTTDTQYF. CDR3 nucleotide sequence: TGTGCCAGCAGCCCGAGGGGGACCACAGATACGCAGTATTTT. The full variable domain, its missing parts supplied by reference TRBV5-4 and TRBJ2-3, is ETGVTQSPTHLIKTRGQQVTLRCSSQSGHNTVSWYQQALGQGPQFIFQYYREEENGRGNFPPRFSGLQFPNYSSELNVNALELDDSALYLCASSPRGTTDTQYFGPGTRLTVL.

This clone was detected a few times. Relative to the germline gene, one junction end is altered; a read error may explain this. The chain is built from TRBV2 and TRBJ2-7; tentative D call: TRBD2 (5 bases). CDR1 is SNHLY and CDR2 is FYNNEI in the germline V gene. The CDR3 has 15 amino acids. This CDR3 is CAGSEGRVLPGEQYF. The CDR3 DNA is TGTGCCGGCAGTGAAGGAAGGGTCCTCCCGGGAGAGCAGTACTTC.

The rearrangement links TRBV6-5 to TRBJ1-2; D is ambiguous. V was shortened by 0 bases and J by 4 bases, with 12 bases between the two germline ends. This CDR3 region has 15 residues. Per germline, CDR1 MNHEY and CDR2 SVGAGI. Here the CDR3 reads CASSYSCRGSYGYTF. CDR3 DNA sequence: TGTGCCAGCAGTTACTCGTGTCGGGGATCCTATGGCTACACCTTC.

This clone occurred many times. CDR3 protein: CSAYGPWGTGELFF. CDR3 sequence (DNA): TGCAGTGCTTATGGGCCCTGGGGCACCGGGGAGCTGTTTTTT. The chain joins TRBV20-1 to TRBJ2-2, with unresolved D. CDR1 and CDR2 from the germline V gene are DFQATT and SNEGSKA (reference sequence). V was pared by 5 bases and J by 4 bases, with 14 bases between. This CDR3 spans 14 amino acids.

This clone came up many times. The chain carries TRBV5-6 and TRBJ2-7; tentative D call: TRBD2 (5 bases). Trimming took off 3 bases at V and 3 bases at J, with 13 bases between the two ends. The germline V gene encodes CDR1 SGHDT and CDR2 YYEEEE. This CDR3 is 14 amino acids long. The CDR3 DNA is TGTGCCAGCAGCTCCCTCCCCGGGGACTACGAGCAGTACTTC. It is translated as CASSSLPGDYEQYF.

This clone showed up many times. The gene calls are TRBV5-6 and TRBJ1-4, with 12 bases identical to TRBD1. The J segment lost 7 bases and the V segment lost 0 bases, leaving 10 bases of the junction unmatched. The CDR3 loop spans 18 amino acids. Germline V lookup: CDR1 SGHDT, CDR2 YYEEEE. The CDR3 protein is CASSLARDRGRVVEKLFF. As DNA, the CDR3 is TGTGCCAGCAGCTTGGCTCGGGACAGGGGGCGCGTAGTTGAAAAACTGTTTTTT.

This clone appeared many times. This rearrangement joins TRBV6-1 to TRBJ2-1, with D tentatively TRBD1 or TRBD2 (6 bases each). The CDR3 runs 15 residues. Germline values: CDR1 MNHNS, CDR2 SASEGT. Trimming stripped 5 bases from V and 4 bases from J, with 15 bases between. For the CDR3, the DNA is TGTGCCAGCAGTTGGGGGGCCCCTATATACAATGAGCAGTTCTTC. Protein product: CASSWGAPIYNEQFF.